One sample yielded the 5 T cell receptor beta chains listed below, sequenced in a study of blood T cells in healthy people across ages. Sample-barcoded 5' priming and a J-beta primer mix drove a second PCR of 7 to 11 cycles. TCRdb fed the 5' RACE reads into MiXCR, producing one record per CDR3 protein. The data show about 580,000 distinct CDR3 sequences, with roughly 48% seen just once and about 22% held by the top ten. Material for sequencing was blood. The receptors come from a man at least 80 years old in good health.

The CDR3 region has the DNA TGTGCCAGCACCATTGGCGCTTTCACAGATACGCAGTATTTT. Its protein product is CASTIGAFTDTQYF. The V gene is TRBV7-2, the J gene TRBJ2-3; no clear D gene. The CDR3 runs 14 residues. V lost 7 bases, J lost 2 bases, and 13 bases lay in between. Germline CDR1 reads SGHTA; CDR2 reads FQGNSA.

The chain has TRBV12-3 or TRBV12-4 and TRBJ1-6; 7 nucleotides align to TRBD1. The CDR3 has 13 residues. V was clipped by 6 bases and J by 7 bases; unmatched bases: 3. As DNA, the CDR3 is TGTGCCAGCAGGAGACAGGGCAATTCACCCCTCCACTTT. It codes for CASRRQGNSPLHF.

The sample holds a few counts of this clonotype. The chain recombines TRBV20-1 with TRBJ2-7; the match to TRBD1 covers 9 bases. Germline V gene sequence: CDR1 DFQATT, CDR2 SNEGSKA (reference sequence). This CDR3 comprises 13 residues. The junction had 6 bases not matched to a gene; V was cut back by 6 bases and J by 3 bases. The CDR3 sequence: CSAATGGDYEQYF. The CDR3 coding sequence is TGCAGTGCAGCGACAGGGGGGGACTACGAGCAGTACTTC.

The chain combines TRBV5-1 with TRBJ2-7; 7 nucleotides line up with TRBD2. The CDR3 has 16 residues. V lost 0 bases to trimming and J lost 2 bases; unmatched junction nucleotides: 8. The germline V gene has CDR1 SGHRS and CDR2 YFSETQ. DNA for the CDR3: TGCGCCAGCAGCTTGGTGCCTAGCGGAGATCCCTACGAGCAGTACTTC. It yields the protein CASSLVPSGDPYEQYF.

The chain couples TRBV30 to TRBJ2-4; the D gene could be TRBD1 or TRBD2 (5 bases each). The assigned J gene may be wrong: the sequence end matches TRBJ2-7 better. Germline CDR1 reads GTSNPN; CDR2 reads SVGIG (reference sequence). CDR3 length: 13 amino acids. The CDR3 DNA follows: TGTGCCTGGACCTTGGGGGATCTCTACGAGCAGTACTTC. Translated: CAWTLGDLYEQYF.